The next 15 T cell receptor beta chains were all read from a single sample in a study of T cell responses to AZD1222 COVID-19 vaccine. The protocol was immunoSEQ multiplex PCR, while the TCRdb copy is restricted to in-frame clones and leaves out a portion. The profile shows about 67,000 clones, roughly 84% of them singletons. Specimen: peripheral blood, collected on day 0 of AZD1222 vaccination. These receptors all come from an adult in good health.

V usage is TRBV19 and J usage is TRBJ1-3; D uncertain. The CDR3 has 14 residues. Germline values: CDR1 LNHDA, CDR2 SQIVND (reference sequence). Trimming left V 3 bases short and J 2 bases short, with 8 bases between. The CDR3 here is CASSIGTAGNTIYF. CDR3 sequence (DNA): TGTGCCAGTAGTATCGGAACAGCTGGAAACACCATATATTTT.

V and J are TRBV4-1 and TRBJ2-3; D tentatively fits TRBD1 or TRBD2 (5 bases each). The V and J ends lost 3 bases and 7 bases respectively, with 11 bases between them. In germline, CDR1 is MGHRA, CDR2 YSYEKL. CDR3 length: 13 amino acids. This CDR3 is CASSQGPLHTQYF. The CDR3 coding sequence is TGCGCCAGCAGCCAGGGACCTCTACATACGCAGTATTTT.

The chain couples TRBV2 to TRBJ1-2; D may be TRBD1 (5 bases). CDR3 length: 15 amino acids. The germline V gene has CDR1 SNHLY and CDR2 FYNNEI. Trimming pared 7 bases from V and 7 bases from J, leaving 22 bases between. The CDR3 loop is CASTGFRGPRGGYTF. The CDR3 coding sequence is TGTGCCAGCACGGGATTTCGGGGCCCGAGGGGTGGCTACACCTTC.

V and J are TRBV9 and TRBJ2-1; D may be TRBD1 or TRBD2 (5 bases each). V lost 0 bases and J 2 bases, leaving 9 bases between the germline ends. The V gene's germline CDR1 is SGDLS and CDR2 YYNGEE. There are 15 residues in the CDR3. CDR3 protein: CASSVGDPTYNEQFF. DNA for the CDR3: TGTGCCAGCAGCGTAGGGGACCCCACCTACAATGAGCAGTTCTTC.

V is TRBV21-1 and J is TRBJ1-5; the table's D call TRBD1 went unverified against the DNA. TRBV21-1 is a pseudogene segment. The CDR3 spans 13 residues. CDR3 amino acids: CARPIRVGQPQHF. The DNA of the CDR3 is TGTGCCAGGCCTATTAGAGTGGGCCAGCCCCAGCATTTT.

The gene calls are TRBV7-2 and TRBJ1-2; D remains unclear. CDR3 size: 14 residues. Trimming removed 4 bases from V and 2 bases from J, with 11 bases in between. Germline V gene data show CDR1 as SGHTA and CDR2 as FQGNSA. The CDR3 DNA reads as TGTGCCAGCAGCTCCTACGACCCAAACTATGGCTACACCTTC. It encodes CASSSYDPNYGYTF.

CDR3 sequence (DNA): TGTGCCAGCAGCCCCGGGCCCCACCTCTTCACTGAAGCTTTCTTT. Protein: CASSPGPHLFTEAFF. V usage is TRBV28 and J usage is TRBJ1-1; the D is unclear. There are 15 residues in the CDR3. From germline, CDR1 is MDHEN and CDR2 SYDVKM. V lost 6 bases and J lost 4, with 18 bases in between.

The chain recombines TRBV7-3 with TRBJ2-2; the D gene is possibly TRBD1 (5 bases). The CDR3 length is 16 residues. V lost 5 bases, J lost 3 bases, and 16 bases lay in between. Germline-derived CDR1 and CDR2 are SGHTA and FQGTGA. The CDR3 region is CASSPPPDMYTGELFF. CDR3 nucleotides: TGTGCCAGCAGCCCACCCCCGGACATGTACACCGGGGAGCTGTTTTTT.

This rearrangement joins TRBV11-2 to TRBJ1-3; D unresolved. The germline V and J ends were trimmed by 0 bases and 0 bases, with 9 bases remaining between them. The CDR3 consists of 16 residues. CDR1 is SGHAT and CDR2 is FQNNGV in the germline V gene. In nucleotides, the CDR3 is TGTGCCAGCAGCTTAGATGGATGGATCTCTGGAAACACCATATATTTT. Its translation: CASSLDGWISGNTIYF.

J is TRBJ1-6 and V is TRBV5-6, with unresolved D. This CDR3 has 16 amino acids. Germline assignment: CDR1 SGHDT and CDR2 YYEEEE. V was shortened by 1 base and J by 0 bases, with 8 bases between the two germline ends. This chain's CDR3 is CASSLRTSSYNSPLHF. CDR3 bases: TGTGCCAGCAGCTTGAGGACGAGCTCCTATAATTCACCCCTCCACTTT.

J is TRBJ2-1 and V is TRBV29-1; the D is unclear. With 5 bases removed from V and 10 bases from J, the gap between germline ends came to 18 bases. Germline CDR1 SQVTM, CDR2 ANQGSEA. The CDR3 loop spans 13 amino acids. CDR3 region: CSVLLGGPIEQFF. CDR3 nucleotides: TGCAGCGTTCTCCTCGGTGGCCCAATCGAGCAGTTCTTC.

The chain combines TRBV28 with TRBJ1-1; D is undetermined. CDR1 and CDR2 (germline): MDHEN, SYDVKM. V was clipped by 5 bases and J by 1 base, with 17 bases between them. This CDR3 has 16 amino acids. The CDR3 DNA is TGTGCCAGCAGTCCATCTGATCCCCGGAGGAACACTGAAGCTTTCTTT. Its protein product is CASSPSDPRRNTEAFF.

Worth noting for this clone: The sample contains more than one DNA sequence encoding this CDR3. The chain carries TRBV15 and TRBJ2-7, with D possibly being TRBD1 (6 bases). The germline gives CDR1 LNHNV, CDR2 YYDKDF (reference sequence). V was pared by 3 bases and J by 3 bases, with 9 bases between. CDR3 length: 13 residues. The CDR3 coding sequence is TGTGCCACCAGCAGGGACAGAAGCTACGAGCAGTACTTC. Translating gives CATSRDRSYEQYF.

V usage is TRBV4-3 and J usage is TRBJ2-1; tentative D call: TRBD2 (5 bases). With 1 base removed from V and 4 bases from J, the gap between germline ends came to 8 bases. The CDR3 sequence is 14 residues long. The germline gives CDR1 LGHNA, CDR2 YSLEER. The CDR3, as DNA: TGCGCCAGCAGCCAAGGGACTGTATACAATGAGCAGTTCTTC. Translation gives CASSQGTVYNEQFF.

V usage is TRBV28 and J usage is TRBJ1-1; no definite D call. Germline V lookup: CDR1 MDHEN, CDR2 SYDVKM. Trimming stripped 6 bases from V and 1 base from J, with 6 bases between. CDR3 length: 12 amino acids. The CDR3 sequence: CASRDGNTEAFF. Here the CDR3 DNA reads TGTGCCAGCAGGGACGGGAACACTGAAGCTTTCTTT.